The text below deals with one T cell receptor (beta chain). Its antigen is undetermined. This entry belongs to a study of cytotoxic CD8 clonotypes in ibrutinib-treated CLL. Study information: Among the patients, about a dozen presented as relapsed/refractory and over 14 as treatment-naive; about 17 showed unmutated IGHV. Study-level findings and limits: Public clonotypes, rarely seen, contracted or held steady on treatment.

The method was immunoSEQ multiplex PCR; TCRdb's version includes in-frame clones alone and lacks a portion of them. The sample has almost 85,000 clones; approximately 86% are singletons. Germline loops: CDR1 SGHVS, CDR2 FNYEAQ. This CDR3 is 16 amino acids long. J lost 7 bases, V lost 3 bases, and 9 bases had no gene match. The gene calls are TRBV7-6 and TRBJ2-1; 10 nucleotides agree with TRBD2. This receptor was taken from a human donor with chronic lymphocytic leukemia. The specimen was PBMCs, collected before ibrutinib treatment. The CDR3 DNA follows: TGTGCCAGCAGCTTTTACAAACTAGCGGGACTAAATGAGCAGTTCTTC. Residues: CASSFYKLAGLNEQFF.